This T cell receptor beta chain was obtained from a study of blood T cell repertoires in COVID-19. The method was immunoSEQ multiplex PCR; TCRdb's version includes in-frame clones alone and lacks a portion of them. Of about 160,000 clones in the sample, 80% to 90% were seen once. Germline loops: CDR1 SGHKS, CDR2 YYEKEE (reference sequence). J gave up 8 bases and V 4 bases, and 10 bases lay outside the gene matches. There are 15 residues in the CDR3. The chain employs TRBV5-5 and TRBJ2-1, with 9 bases lining up with TRBD1. The TCR sequence derives from a man aged 35 to 55 who had recovered from COVID-19. Sequenced: peripheral blood. The CDR3 DNA follows: TGTGCCAGCAGCCCCGGGGGACAGGGAATCGATGAGCAGTTCTTC. Amino acids: CASSPGGQGIDEQFF.